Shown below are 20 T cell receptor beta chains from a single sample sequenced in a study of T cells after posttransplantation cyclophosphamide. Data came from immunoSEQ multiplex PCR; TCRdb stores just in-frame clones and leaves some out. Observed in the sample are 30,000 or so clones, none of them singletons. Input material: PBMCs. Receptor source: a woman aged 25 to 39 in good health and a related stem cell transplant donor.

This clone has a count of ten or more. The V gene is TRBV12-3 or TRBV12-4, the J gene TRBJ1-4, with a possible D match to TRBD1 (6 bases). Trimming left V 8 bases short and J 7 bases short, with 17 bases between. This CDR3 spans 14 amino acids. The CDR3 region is CASAQGWGGEKLFF. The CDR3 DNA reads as TGTGCCAGCGCACAGGGTTGGGGCGGTGAAAAACTGTTTTTT.

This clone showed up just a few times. The CDR3 nucleotides are TGCGCCAGCAGTACCGGACTAGCGGGGGGGCCCGAGACCCAGTACTTC. Encoded protein: CASSTGLAGGPETQYF. The chain links TRBV5-1 to TRBJ2-5, with TRBD2 matching 15 bases. In germline, CDR1 is SGHRS, CDR2 YFSETQ. Trimming took 5 bases from V and 5 from J; bases not matched to a gene: 7. The length of the CDR3 is 16 residues.

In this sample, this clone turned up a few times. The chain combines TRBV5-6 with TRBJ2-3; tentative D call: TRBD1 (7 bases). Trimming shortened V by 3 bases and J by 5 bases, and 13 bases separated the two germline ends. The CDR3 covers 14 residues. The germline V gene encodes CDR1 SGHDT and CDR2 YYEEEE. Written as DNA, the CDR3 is TGTGCCAGCAGCTGGAGGGGGCCGGGAGATACGCAGTATTTT. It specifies CASSWRGPGDTQYF.

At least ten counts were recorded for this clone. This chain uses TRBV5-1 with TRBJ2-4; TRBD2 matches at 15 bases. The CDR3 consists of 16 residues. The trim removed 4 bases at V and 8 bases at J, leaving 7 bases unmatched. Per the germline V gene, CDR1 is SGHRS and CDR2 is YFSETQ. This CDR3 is CASSKGLAGGGYIQYF. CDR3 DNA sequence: TGCGCCAGCAGCAAGGGACTAGCGGGGGGAGGATACATTCAGTACTTC.

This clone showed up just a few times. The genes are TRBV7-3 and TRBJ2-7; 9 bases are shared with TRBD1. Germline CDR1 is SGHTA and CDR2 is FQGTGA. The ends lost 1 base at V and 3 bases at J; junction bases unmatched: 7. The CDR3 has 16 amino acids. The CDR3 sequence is CASSLNPTGGGYEQYF. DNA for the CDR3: TGTGCCAGCAGCTTAAACCCCACAGGGGGCGGCTACGAGCAGTACTTC.

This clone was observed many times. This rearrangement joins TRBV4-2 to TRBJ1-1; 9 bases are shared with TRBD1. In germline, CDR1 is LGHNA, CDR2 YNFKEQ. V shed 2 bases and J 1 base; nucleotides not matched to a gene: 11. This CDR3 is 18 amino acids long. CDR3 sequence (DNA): TGTGCCAGCAGCCAACTAAGGATTGGACAGGGGAAGAACACTGAAGCTTTCTTT. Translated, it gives CASSQLRIGQGKNTEAFF.

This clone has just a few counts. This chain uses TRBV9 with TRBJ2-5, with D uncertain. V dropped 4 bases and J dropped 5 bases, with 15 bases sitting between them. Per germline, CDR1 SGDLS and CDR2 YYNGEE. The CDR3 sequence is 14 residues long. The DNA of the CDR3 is TGTGCCAGCAGCCCCCGGTTGGGCTCTGAGACCCAGTACTTC. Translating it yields CASSPRLGSETQYF.

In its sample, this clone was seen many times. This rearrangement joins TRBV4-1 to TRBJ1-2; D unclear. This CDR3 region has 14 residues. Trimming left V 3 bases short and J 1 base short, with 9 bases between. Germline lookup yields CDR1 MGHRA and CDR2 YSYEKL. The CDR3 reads CASSQQLVNYGYTF. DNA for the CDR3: TGCGCCAGCAGCCAGCAACTGGTTAACTATGGCTACACCTTC.

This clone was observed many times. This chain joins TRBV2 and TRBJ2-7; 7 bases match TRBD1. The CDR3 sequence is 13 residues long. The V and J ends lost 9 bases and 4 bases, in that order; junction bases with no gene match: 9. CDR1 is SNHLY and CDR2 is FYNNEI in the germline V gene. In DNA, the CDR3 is TGTGCCAGTGGGGACAGAGCCCCGTACGAGCAGTACTTC. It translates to CASGDRAPYEQYF.

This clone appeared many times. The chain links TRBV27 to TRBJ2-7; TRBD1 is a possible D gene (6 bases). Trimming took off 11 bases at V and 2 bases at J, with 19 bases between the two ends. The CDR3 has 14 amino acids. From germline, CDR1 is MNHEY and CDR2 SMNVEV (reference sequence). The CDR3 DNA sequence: TGTGCCGTATACGGGACACGGGCCCCCTACGAGCAGTACTTC. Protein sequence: CAVYGTRAPYEQYF.

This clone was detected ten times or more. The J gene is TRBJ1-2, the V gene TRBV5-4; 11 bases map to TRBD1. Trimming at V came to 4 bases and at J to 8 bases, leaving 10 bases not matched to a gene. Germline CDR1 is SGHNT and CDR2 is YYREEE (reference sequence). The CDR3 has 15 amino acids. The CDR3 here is CASSPRTGGLGGYTF. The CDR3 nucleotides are TGTGCCAGCAGCCCCAGGACAGGGGGCTTGGGGGGCTACACCTTC.

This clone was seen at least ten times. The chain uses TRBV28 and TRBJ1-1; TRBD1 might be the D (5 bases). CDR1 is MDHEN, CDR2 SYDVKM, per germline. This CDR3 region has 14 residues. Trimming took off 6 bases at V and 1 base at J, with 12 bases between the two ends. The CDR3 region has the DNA TGTGCCAGCAGGTTTCAAGGACAGAACACTGAAGCTTTCTTT. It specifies CASRFQGQNTEAFF.

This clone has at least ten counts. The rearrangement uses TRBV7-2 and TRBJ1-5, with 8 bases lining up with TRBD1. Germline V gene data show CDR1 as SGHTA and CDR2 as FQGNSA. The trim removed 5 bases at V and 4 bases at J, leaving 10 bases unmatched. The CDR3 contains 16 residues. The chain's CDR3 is CASSPTGVTLNQPQHF. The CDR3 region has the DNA TGTGCCAGCAGCCCGACAGGGGTGACCTTAAATCAGCCCCAGCATTTT.

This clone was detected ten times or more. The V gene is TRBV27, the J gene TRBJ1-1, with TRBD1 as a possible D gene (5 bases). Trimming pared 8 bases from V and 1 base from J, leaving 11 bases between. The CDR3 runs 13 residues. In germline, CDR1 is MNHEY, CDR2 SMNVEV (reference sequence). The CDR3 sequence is CASGGQPNTEAFF. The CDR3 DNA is TGTGCCAGCGGTGGACAACCGAACACTGAAGCTTTCTTT.

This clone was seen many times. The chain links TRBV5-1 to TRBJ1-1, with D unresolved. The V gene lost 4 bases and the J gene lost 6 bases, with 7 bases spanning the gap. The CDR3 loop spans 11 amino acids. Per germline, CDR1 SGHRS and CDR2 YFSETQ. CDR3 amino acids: CASSVTAEAFF. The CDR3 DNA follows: TGCGCCAGCAGCGTCACAGCTGAAGCTTTCTTT.

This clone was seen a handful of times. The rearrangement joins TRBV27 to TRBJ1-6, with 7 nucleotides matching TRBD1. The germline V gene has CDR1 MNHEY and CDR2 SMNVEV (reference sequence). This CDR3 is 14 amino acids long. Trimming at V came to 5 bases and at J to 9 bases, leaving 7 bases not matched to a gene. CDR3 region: CASSPTGRTSPLHF. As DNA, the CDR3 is TGTGCCAGCAGTCCGACAGGGAGGACTTCACCCCTCCACTTT.

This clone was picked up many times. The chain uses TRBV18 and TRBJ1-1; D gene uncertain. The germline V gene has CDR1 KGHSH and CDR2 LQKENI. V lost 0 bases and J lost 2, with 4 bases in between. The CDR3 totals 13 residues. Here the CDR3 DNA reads TGTGCCAGCTCACCACCGGGCAACACTGAAGCTTTCTTT. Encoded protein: CASSPPGNTEAFF.

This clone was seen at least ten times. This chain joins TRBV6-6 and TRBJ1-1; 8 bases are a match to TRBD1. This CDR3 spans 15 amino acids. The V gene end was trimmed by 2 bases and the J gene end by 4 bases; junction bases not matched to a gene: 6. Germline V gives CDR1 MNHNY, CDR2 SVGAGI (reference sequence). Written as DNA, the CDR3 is TGTGCCAGCAGTTACGCCCCTGACAGGGGCACTGAAGCTTTCTTT. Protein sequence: CASSYAPDRGTEAFF.

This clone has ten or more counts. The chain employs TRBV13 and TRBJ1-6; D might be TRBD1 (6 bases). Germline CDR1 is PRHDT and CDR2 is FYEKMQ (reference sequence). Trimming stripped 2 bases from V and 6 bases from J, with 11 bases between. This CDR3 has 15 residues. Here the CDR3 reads CASSLSVGGNSPLHF. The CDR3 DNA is TGTGCCAGCAGCTTATCAGTAGGGGGTAATTCACCCCTCCACTTT.

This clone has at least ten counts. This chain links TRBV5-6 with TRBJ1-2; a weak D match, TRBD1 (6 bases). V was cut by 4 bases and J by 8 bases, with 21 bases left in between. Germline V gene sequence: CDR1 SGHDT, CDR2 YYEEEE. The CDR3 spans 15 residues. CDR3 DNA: TGTGCCAGCAGCGGGGGGGTTCGGGGGCGCGGAGGCTACACCTTC. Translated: CASSGGVRGRGGYTF. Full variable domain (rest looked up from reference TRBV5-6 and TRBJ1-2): DAGVTQSPTHLIKTRGQQVTLRCSPKSGHDTVSWYQQALGQGPQFIFQYYEEEERQRGNFPDRFSGHQFPNYSSELNVNALLLGDSALYLCASSGGVRGRGGYTFGSGTRLTVV.